These 5 T cell receptor beta chains originate from one sample sequenced in a study of identical twins. Each CDR3 protein is one row after TCRdb ran MiXCR on the 5' RACE reads. The sample has 500,000 to 600,000 distinct CDR3 sequences, 22% seen once. These data were also reused for a study on T cells expressing NK-cell markers.

The sample comprised CD4+ T cells sorted from blood. These receptors all come from a woman in her late teens or twenties in good health.

The chain has TRBV7-9 and TRBJ1-4; perhaps TRBD1 as D (6 bases). Germline assignment: CDR1 SEHNR and CDR2 FQNEAQ (reference sequence). The CDR3 is 16 amino acids. The V and J ends lost 5 bases and 0 bases respectively, with 13 bases between them. The CDR3 here is CASSVGGGATNEKLFF. Written as DNA, the CDR3 is TGTGCCAGCAGCGTGGGAGGGGGTGCAACTAATGAAAAACTGTTTTTT.

The chain is built from TRBV9 and TRBJ2-1, with D perhaps TRBD2 (6 bases). V dropped 3 bases and J dropped 2 bases, with 12 bases sitting between them. In germline, CDR1 is SGDLS, CDR2 YYNGEE. The CDR3 length is 15 residues. The CDR3 nucleotides read TGTGCCAGCAGCGGGGACTGGATGCCCTACAATGAGCAGTTCTTC. The encoded protein is CASSGDWMPYNEQFF.

V gene TRBV3-1 combines with J gene TRBJ2-1, with D unclear. V was clipped by 6 bases and J by 7 bases, with 16 bases between them. The germline V gene has CDR1 LGHDT and CDR2 YNNKEL (reference sequence). This CDR3 contains 14 residues. In DNA form, the CDR3 reads TGTGCCAGCAGTACCCTGGCTTTGGGGAATGAGCAGTTCTTC. Translating it yields CASSTLALGNEQFF.

This clonotype appeared many times. The chain carries TRBV20-1 and TRBJ2-5; D perhaps matches TRBD2 (6 bases). Trimming removed 0 bases from V and 1 base from J, with 12 bases in between. This CDR3 comprises 15 residues. Germline loops: CDR1 DFQATT, CDR2 SNEGSKA (reference sequence). CDR3 bases: TGCAGTGCTAGAGATGGAGGGGACTTCCAAGAGACCCAGTACTTC. Encoded protein: CSARDGGDFQETQYF.

V usage is TRBV9 and J usage is TRBJ2-2, with 9 nucleotides matching TRBD1. V shed 3 bases and J 6 bases; nucleotides not matched to a gene: 6. The CDR3 contains 15 residues. Germline CDR1 SGDLS, CDR2 YYNGEE. The CDR3 is CASSAGTGFAGELFF. The CDR3 region has the DNA TGTGCCAGCAGCGCCGGGACAGGGTTCGCCGGGGAGCTGTTTTTT.